This TCR beta chain was retrieved from a study of T cell clonotyping in hematopoietic cell transplantation (dated by TCRdb to the early 2020s). Study-level background: Recipient samples taken before transplant were collected after cytoreduction. In the study, 150 or so blood samples were gathered from 35 to 45 consecutive transplant recipients and their related donors. Recruitment of patients was conducted between late 2015 and early 2017, and follow-up was continued until late 2020 or death. The investigation overall reported the following: Inverse Simpson Index values from donors and from recipients before transplant predicted broader TCR repertoire diversity after transplant. Sample size was limited, and cells were not sorted, so CD4 and CD8 repertoire contributions could not be separated. A decrease in recipient TCR diversity was observed after transplant, and a progressive increase in pathologically expanded clonotypes was seen from day 30 to day 180. Overlap with donor repertoires was found for only a small fraction of recipient repertoires, with over 95% found to appear de novo at the given depth.

A remark on this clone: The antigen it recognizes is unknown. Qualities for individual bases were not recorded, and no much larger clone is one base off.

The sample's time point label, decoded: recipient sample about 28 days before transplant, after cytoreduction. Blood from recipients was drawn roughly 28 days before transplant, then again at days 30, 100 and 180 after transplant. Using Nuclei Lysis Solution, genomic DNA was extracted from unfractionated peripheral blood mononuclear cells that were either fresh or cryopreserved. With the immunoSEQ assay, which is a bias-controlled multiplex PCR relying on V- and J-specific primers, TCR beta CDR3 regions were amplified from genomic DNA. A proprietary barcode and Illumina adapter sequences were added to the CDR3 amplicons in a second PCR step. An Illumina MiSeq instrument was used for sequencing of the CDR3 libraries. In the original analysis: Export and quality control were done with immunoSEQ Analyzer 3.0, while downstream analyses used R Bioconductor and Immunarch. Only productive rearrangements within the normalized downsampled data set were used in the calculation of repertoire metrics. In the normalized cohort, clonotypes with more than 5 templates were defined as pathologically expanded. The Inverse Simpson Index served as the measure of repertoire diversity. To capture all clonotypes, CMV-specificity analyses were performed on the non-normalized data set. The table was pulled from immuneACCESS by TCRdb, which kept in-frame rearrangements only. Such tables lose some clones; where checked, under half of the loss comes from unresolved V genes, and the rest has no known cause. V, J and clone size are those of that table, while D and trimming were read from the DNA. This sample gives approximately 42,000 clones in total; roughly 85% of them show up just once. Jointly, the top ten make up less than 3% of the sample.

V sheds 3 bases and J sheds 6 bases, leaving 9 bases between their ends. Per the germline V gene, MDHEN is the CDR1 and SYDVKM is the CDR2. The CDR3 holds 14 amino acids from the cysteine to the phenylalanine. Only the CDR3 DNA is retained, 42 bases long and in frame from the first base. The chain is made from TRBV28 and TRBJ1-6; possibly the D gene is TRBD1, per 5 matching bases. Sample: peripheral blood mononuclear cells, taken before stem cell transplant. The source of this sequence is a man aged 55 to 69 with acute myeloid leukemia. Some clones in this sample may be carry-over from other donors' samples. The sequenced DNA: TGTGCCAGCAGTTTGGGCAGGGTTAATTCACCCCTCCACTTT. Translated, it reads CASSLGRVNSPLHF.